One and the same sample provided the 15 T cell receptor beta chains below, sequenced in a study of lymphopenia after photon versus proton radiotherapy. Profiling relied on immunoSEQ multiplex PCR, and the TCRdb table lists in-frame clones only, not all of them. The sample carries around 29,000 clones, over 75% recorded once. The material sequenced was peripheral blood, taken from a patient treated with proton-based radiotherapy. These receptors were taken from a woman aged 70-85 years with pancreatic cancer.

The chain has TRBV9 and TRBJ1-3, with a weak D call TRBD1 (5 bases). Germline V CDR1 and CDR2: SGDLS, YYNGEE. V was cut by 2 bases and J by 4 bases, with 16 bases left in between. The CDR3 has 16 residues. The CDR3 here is CASSVSDLRAGNTIYF. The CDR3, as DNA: TGTGCCAGCAGCGTGTCGGACCTCAGGGCCGGAAACACCATATATTTT.

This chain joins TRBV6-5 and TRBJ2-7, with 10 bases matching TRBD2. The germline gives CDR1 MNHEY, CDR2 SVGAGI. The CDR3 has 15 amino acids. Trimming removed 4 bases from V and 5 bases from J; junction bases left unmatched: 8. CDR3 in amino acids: CASSWQREGINEQYF. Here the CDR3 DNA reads TGTGCCAGCAGTTGGCAGCGGGAGGGCATCAACGAGCAGTACTTC.

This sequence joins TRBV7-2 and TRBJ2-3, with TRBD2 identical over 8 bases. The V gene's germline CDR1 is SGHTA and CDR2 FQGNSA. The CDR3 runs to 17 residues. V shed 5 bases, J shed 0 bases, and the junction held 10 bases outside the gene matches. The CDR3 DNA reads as TGTGCCAGCAGCCCGCGGACTAGCAGTCCTAGCACAGATACGCAGTATTTT. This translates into CASSPRTSSPSTDTQYF.

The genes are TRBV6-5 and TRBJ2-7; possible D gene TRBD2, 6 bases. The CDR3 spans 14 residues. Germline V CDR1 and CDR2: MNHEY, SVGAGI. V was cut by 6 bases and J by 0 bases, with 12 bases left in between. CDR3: CASREAGSSYEQYF. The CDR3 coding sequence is TGTGCCAGCAGAGAAGCGGGTAGCTCCTACGAGCAGTACTTC.

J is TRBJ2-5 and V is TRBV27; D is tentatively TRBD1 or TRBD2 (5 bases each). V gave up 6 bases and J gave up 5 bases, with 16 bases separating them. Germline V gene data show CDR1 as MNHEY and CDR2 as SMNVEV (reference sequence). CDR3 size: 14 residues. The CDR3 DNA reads TGTGCCAGCAGGTACCGGGACGGAACGGAGACCCAGTACTTC. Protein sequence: CASRYRDGTETQYF.

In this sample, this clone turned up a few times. In DNA form, the CDR3 reads TGTGCCAGTAGTGGCTCCGGGACGACACGGGGCAATGAGCAGTTCTTC. Its protein product is CASSGSGTTRGNEQFF. The chain carries TRBV19 and TRBJ2-1, with D perhaps matching TRBD1 or TRBD2 (5 bases each). The CDR3 runs 16 residues. Germline values: CDR1 LNHDA, CDR2 SQIVND (reference sequence). The V end lost 5 bases, the J end lost 6 bases, and 20 bases lay between the germline ends.

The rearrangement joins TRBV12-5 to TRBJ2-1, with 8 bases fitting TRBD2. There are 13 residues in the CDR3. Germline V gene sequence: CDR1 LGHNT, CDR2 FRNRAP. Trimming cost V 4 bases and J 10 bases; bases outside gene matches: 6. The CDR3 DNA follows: TGTGCTAGTGGTTCCGGCAGACTAGCGGAGCAGTTCTTC. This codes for CASGSGRLAEQFF.

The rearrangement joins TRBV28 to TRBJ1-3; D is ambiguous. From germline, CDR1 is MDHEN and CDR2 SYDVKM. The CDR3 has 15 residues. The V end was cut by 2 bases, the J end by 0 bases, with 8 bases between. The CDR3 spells CASSLPMSSGNTIYF. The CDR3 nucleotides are TGTGCCAGCAGTTTACCCATGAGCTCTGGAAACACCATATATTTT.

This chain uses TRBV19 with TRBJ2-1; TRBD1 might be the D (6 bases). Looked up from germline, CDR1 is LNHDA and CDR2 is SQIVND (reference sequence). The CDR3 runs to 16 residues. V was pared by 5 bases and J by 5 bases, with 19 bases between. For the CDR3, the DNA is TGTGCCAGTAGTTCACCCCCAGGGGTTTCCCACAATGAGCAGTTCTTC. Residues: CASSSPPGVSHNEQFF.

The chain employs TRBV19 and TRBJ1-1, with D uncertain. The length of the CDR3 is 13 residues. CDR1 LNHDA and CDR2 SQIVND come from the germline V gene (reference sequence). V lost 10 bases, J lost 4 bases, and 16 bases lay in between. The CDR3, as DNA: TGTGCCACCAGTATTTCGCGGGGCACTGAAGCTTTCTTT. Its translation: CATSISRGTEAFF. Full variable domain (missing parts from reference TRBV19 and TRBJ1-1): DGGITQSPKYLFRKEGQNVTLSCEQNLNHDAMYWYRQDPGQGLRLIYYSQIVNDFQKGDIAEGYSVSREKKESFPLTVTSAQKNPTAFYLCATSISRGTEAFFGQGTRLTVV.

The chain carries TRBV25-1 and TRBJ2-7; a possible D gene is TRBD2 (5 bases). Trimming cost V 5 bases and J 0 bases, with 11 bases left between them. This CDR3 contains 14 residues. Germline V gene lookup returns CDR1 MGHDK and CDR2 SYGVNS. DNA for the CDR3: TGTGCCAGCAGTTCGGCGGGCTTCTCCTACGAGCAGTACTTC. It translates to CASSSAGFSYEQYF.

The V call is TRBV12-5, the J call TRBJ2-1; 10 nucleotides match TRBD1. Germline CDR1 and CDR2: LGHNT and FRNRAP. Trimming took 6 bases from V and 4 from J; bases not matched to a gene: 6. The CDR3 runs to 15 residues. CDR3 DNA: TGTGCTAGTGGGGGCCCGGGACAGGGGTACAATGAGCAGTTCTTC. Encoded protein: CASGGPGQGYNEQFF. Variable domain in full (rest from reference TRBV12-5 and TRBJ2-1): DARVTQTPRHKVTEMGQEVTMRCQPILGHNTVFWYRQTMMQGLELLAYFRNRAPLDDSGMPKDRFSAEMPDATLATLKIQPSEPRDSAVYFCASGGPGQGYNEQFFGPGTRLTVL.

CDR3 amino acids: CASSITRQGNVPSDTQYF. CDR3 coding DNA: TGTGCCAGCAGCATTACCCGACAGGGAAACGTCCCTTCGGATACGCAGTATTTT. V usage is TRBV7-8 and J usage is TRBJ2-3, with 7 bases lining up with TRBD1. Germline CDR1 and CDR2: SGHVS and FQNEAQ. The CDR3 consists of 18 residues. Trimming took 5 bases from V and 6 from J; bases not matched to a gene: 20.

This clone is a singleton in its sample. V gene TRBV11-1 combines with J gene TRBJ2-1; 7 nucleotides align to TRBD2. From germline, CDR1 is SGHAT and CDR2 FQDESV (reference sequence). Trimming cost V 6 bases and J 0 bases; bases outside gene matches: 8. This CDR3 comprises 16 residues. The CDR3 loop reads CASRSTGGSSYNEQFF. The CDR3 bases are TGTGCCAGCAGGTCGACCGGGGGGAGCTCCTACAATGAGCAGTTCTTC.

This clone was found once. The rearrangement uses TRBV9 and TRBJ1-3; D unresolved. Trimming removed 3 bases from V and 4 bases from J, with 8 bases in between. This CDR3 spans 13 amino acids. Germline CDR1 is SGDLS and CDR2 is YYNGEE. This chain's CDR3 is CASSGGRGNTIYF. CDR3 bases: TGTGCCAGCAGCGGCGGACGGGGAAACACCATATATTTT. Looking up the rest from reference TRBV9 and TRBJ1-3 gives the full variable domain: DSGVTQTPKHLITATGQRVTLRCSPRSGDLSVYWYQQSLDQGLQFLIQYYNGEERAKGNILERFSAQQFPDLHSELNLSSLELGDSALYFCASSGGRGNTIYFGEGSWLTVV.